What follows is one T cell receptor (beta chain) and its context. These data come from a study of blood T cell repertoires in COVID-19. Study as a whole: Both acute and convalescent COVID-19 samples were obtained from the United States, Italy and Spain. From T cells, B-cell-depleted T cells, or PBMCs came the material, which was cDNA or gDNA.

As processed by the authors: Quantification of nucleated cells was approximated via reference gene primer amplification. The data were produced by immunoSEQ multiplex PCR, yet TCRdb's version contains in-frame clones alone and is incomplete. That table gives V, J and clone size, and the DNA gave D and trimming. Counted here are 200,000 to 300,000 clones, 84% occurring once; the ten biggest clones make up 4%. The CDR3 consists of 15 residues. The germline CDR1 and CDR2 sequences are SGHAT and FQNNGV. V shed 5 bases, J shed 1 base, and the junction held 5 bases outside the gene matches. The chain carries TRBV11-2 and TRBJ1-1, with 9 bases identical to TRBD1. Sequencing was carried out using peripheral blood. This TCR derives from a man aged 45-60 years with acute or convalescent COVID-19. The CDR3 DNA reads TGTGCCAGCAGCCCCGCGGGACAGGGGAACACTGAAGCTTTCTTT. Translated: CASSPAGQGNTEAFF. Combining the CDR3 with reference TRBV11-2 and TRBJ1-1 gives the whole variable domain EAGVAQSPRYKIIEKRQSVAFWCNPISGHATLYWYQQILGQGPKLLIQFQNNGVVDDSQLPKDRFSAERLKGVDSTLKIQPAKLEDSAVYLCASSPAGQGNTEAFFGQGTRLTVV.